This TCR beta chain was captured by sequencing in a study of blood T cell repertoires in COVID-19. About the research overall: COVID-19 samples from acute and convalescent phases originated in the United States, Italy and Spain. Sample material is recorded as cDNA or gDNA derived from T cells, B-cell-depleted T cells, or PBMCs.

Germline V gene lookup returns CDR1 MNHEY and CDR2 SVGEGT. The CDR3 loop spans 18 amino acids. V lost 0 bases, J lost 4 bases, and 7 bases stayed unmatched. In the study's own analysis: Amplification of reference gene primers was used by the study to estimate nucleated cell counts. Repertoires were generated with immunoSEQ multiplex PCR, while TCRdb's copy carries only in-frame clones and drops some. The D gene and trimming were derived from the DNA, and the V and J assignments and clone size from that table. In the table there are about 14,000 clones, 80% to 90% of which are singletons. V is TRBV6-2 or TRBV6-3 and J is TRBJ2-3, with 13 bases aligning to TRBD2. The clonotype was recovered from a human donor in a cohort sampled during active COVID-19. Specimen: peripheral blood. CDR3 coding DNA: TGTGCCAGCAGTTACTCCATTCAAGGACTAGCGGGAGCAGATACGCAGTATTTT. Translating it yields CASSYSIQGLAGADTQYF.